This TCR beta chain was profiled in a study of CD8+CD57+ T cells in acquired aplastic anemia. Study background: The sorted CD4+ and CD8+ cells yielded an average approximately 3 ug of DNA.

Points from the study as a whole: Between patients and controls, approximately 29 CD8+ CDR3 sequences were found in common. Between the patient and control groups, CD8+ Simpson's diversity did not differ significantly.

The template for TCR beta VDJ and CDR3 sequence profiling was genomic DNA. Using its own MiXCR run on the reads, TCRdb lists one record per CDR3 protein. The table includes just over 400,000 distinct CDR3 sequences, just under 70% detected once. Comments on this clonotype: Antigen unknown.

Germline assignment: CDR1 GTSNPN and CDR2 SVGIG (reference sequence). Trimming cost V 3 bases and J 4 bases; bases outside gene matches: 6. There are 14 residues in the CDR3. The clonotype comes from a human donor in good health, serving as a control. The chain has TRBV30 and TRBJ2-5, with 9 bases fitting TRBD2. The sample comprised sorted CD4+, CD8+, or CD8+CD57+ T cells (not recorded which) from PBMCs. This CDR3 reads CAWRGGGALETQYF. CDR3 sequence (DNA): TGTGCCTGGAGGGGCGGGGGGGCTTTAGAGACCCAGTACTTC.